This T cell receptor beta chain is drawn from a study of CD8 T cells in ankylosing spondylitis (dated by TCRdb to about 2017). Study-level background: T cell receptor beta repertoires were profiled in healthy donors and ankylosing spondylitis patients so that disease-linked TCR variants could be found. The full study cohort comprised 25 ankylosing spondylitis patients and 85 to 120 healthy donors. Samples of peripheral blood were taken, and for ankylosing spondylitis patients, synovial fluid was collected as well.

Synovial fluid samples and blood samples obtained from the same ankylosing spondylitis patients were matched. About this clonotype: This clone's antigen is unknown. The input lacks base qualities; no much larger clone sits a single base away.

Summary of the overall study and its limitations: Significant enrichment of the disease-linked clones was reported in matched synovial fluid samples from ankylosing spondylitis patients. Blood from ankylosing spondylitis patients appeared to be characterized by a TCR beta motif composed of under 10 highly homologous amino acid variants. Some of the motif variants had been reported before in the synovial fluid and blood of reactive arthritis patients, a finding that suggests common disease-initiation mechanisms. A CD8+ phenotype was shown by the disease-linked clones, which were found at relatively low frequencies in peripheral blood.

The instrument was an Illumina HiSeq 2500. Quantitative 5'-RACE with molecular barcodes was the method used to prepare the TCR beta libraries. The original methods were these. To identify disease-linked TCR variants, a new computational method was used, one built on a probabilistic model of VDJ rearrangement. TCRdb redid the processing of the public reads, applying fastp at Q25 and MiXCR, and retained in-frame beta chains. Every entry covers one CDR3 protein and lists the most common genes and DNA from its rows. The V and J calls and clone size are TCRdb's, not the authors'. The sample contains 150,000 to 200,000 distinct CDR3 sequences, around a third of them found a single time. 6% of the sample goes to the ten largest clones. The source is a male donor with ankylosing spondylitis. The material sequenced was synovial fluid, either unsorted or a sorted T cell fraction (not recorded which).

The CDR3 protein sequence reads: CASSLSRDSEAFF. The nucleotide sequence is TGTGCCAGCAGCTTAAGCAGGGACTCGGAGGCTTTCTTT. The chain joins TRBV7-3 to TRBJ1-1; tentative D gene TRBD1, with 5 bases matching. In the germline V gene, CDR1 corresponds to SGHTA and CDR2 to FQGTGA. Trimming at the junction amounts to 1 base on V and 11 bases on J, and the germline ends lie 14 bases apart. The CDR3 holds 13 amino acids from the cysteine to the phenylalanine. Only CDR3 DNA remains: 39 bases, in frame from the first base.